This entry lists 10 T cell receptor beta chains sequenced from one sample in a study of Ad26.COV2.S vaccination and SARS-CoV-2 variants. Generated by immunoSEQ multiplex PCR, the TCRdb table keeps only in-frame clones and is missing some. The data hold about 180,000 clones, with around 88% observed a single time. Sequences were derived from peripheral blood, sampled after recovery from COVID-19. These TCRs come from a human donor who had recovered from COVID-19.

The chain is built from TRBV24-1 and TRBJ1-1, with D hard to call. Looked up from germline, CDR1 is KGHDR and CDR2 is SFDVKD. CDR3 length equals 15 residues. V lost 0 bases, J lost 6 bases, and 13 bases lay in between. CDR3 in amino acids: CATSDLGKGLPEAFF. The CDR3 coding sequence is TGTGCCACCAGTGATTTGGGTAAGGGCTTGCCTGAAGCTTTCTTT.

This chain links TRBV5-8 with TRBJ2-5, with no clear D. Trimming pared 2 bases from V and 5 bases from J, leaving 16 bases between. In germline, CDR1 is SGHTS, CDR2 YDEGEE. This CDR3 spans 15 amino acids. The CDR3 loop is CASSFYIRAGETQYF. CDR3 coding DNA: TGTGCCAGCAGCTTTTATATCCGGGCTGGGGAGACCCAGTACTTC.

The rearrangement links TRBV7-3 to TRBJ2-1; possible D gene TRBD1, 6 bases. V was clipped by 1 base and J by 8 bases, with 15 bases between them. This CDR3 has 15 amino acids. The germline V gene encodes CDR1 SGHTA and CDR2 FQGTGA. CDR3 loop: CASSLIGGRGDEQFF. The CDR3 nucleotides read TGTGCCAGCAGCTTAATTGGTGGCAGGGGCGATGAGCAGTTCTTC.

This sequence joins TRBV19 and TRBJ1-5; D ambiguous. The CDR3 runs to 15 residues. Per the germline V gene, CDR1 is LNHDA and CDR2 is SQIVND (reference sequence). V was pared by 3 bases and J by 3 bases, with 12 bases between. The CDR3: CASSISARHNQPQHF. The CDR3 nucleotides read TGTGCCAGTAGTATCTCAGCCAGACACAATCAGCCCCAGCATTTT. The full variable domain, its missing parts supplied by reference TRBV19 and TRBJ1-5, is DGGITQSPKYLFRKEGQNVTLSCEQNLNHDAMYWYRQDPGQGLRLIYYSQIVNDFQKGDIAEGYSVSREKKESFPLTVTSAQKNPTAFYLCASSISARHNQPQHFGDGTRLSIL.

This sequence joins TRBV2 and TRBJ1-3; no firm D call. V shed 1 base and J shed 8 bases, with 9 bases lying between them. The V gene's germline CDR1 is SNHLY and CDR2 FYNNEI. The CDR3 contains 13 residues. The CDR3 nucleotides read TGTGCCAGCAGTGAAGAATCTGGGGACACCATATATTTT. It yields the protein CASSEESGDTIYF.

The rearrangement links TRBV12-3 or TRBV12-4 to TRBJ2-7; no clear D gene. This CDR3 has 13 amino acids. Trimming pared 3 bases from V and 0 bases from J, leaving 6 bases between. CDR3 protein: CASSFRVSYEQYF. In nucleotides, the CDR3 is TGTGCCAGCAGTTTTCGGGTCTCCTACGAGCAGTACTTC.

The chain carries TRBV6-5 and TRBJ1-1, with D uncertain. The V end lost 6 bases, the J end lost 6 bases, and 17 bases lay between the germline ends. From germline, CDR1 is MNHEY and CDR2 SVGAGI. This CDR3 comprises 14 residues. The CDR3 here is CASSRGPEVAEAFF. The CDR3 DNA reads as TGTGCCAGCAGCCGAGGGCCGGAGGTCGCTGAAGCTTTCTTT.

The V gene is TRBV11-2, the J gene TRBJ2-7, with D tentatively TRBD1 (6 bases). V was pared by 1 base and J by 0 bases, with 7 bases between. Germline lookup yields CDR1 SGHAT and CDR2 FQNNGV. The CDR3 runs 14 residues. DNA of the CDR3: TGTGCCAGCAGCTTAGGACAGGCCTCCTACGAGCAGTACTTC. Protein product: CASSLGQASYEQYF.

The chain combines TRBV9 with TRBJ2-1, with 10 bases that match TRBD2. V lost 0 bases and J lost 7; bases outside the gene matches: 4. CDR1 is SGDLS, CDR2 YYNGEE, per germline. The CDR3 has 15 amino acids. This CDR3 is CASSVEAGGRNEQFF. The CDR3 DNA follows: TGTGCCAGCAGCGTAGAAGCGGGGGGGCGAAATGAGCAGTTCTTC.

The rearrangement links TRBV28 to TRBJ2-5, with D possibly matching TRBD1 (7 bases). CDR1 and CDR2 from the germline V gene are MDHEN and SYDVKM. The CDR3 contains 12 residues. Trimming stripped 6 bases from V and 4 bases from J, with 9 bases between. As DNA, the CDR3 is TGTGCCAGCAGGCAGGGGGGAGAGACCCAGTACTTC. Translation: CASRQGGETQYF.